This T cell receptor beta chain was identified during a study of shared clonotypes between healthy human individuals. With 0 bases removed from V and 1 base from J, the gap between germline ends came to 12 bases. Germline V gene sequence: CDR1 MNHEY, CDR2 SVGAGI. The CDR3 runs 16 residues. Regarding this clone: Its antigen is still unknown.

The repertoire was sequenced with immunoSEQ multiplex PCR; TCRdb's copy has only in-frame clones and lacks some. This repertoire shows approximately 620,000 clones, around 97% found once; its top ten account for about 0.057%. Study results and limitations: In four donors, approximately 5% of naive CD4 clonotypes appeared in common.

The receptor comes from a woman aged 30 to 39 in good health. This chain uses TRBV6-5 with TRBJ1-1; tentative D call: TRBD1 (6 bases). Sample: naive CD4+ T cells sorted from blood. Subset described: CD45RA+ positively selected. CDR3 DNA sequence: TGTGCCAGCAGTTACTCCAGGGGAGGGAAGAACACTGAAGCTTTCTTT. It codes for CASSYSRGGKNTEAFF.